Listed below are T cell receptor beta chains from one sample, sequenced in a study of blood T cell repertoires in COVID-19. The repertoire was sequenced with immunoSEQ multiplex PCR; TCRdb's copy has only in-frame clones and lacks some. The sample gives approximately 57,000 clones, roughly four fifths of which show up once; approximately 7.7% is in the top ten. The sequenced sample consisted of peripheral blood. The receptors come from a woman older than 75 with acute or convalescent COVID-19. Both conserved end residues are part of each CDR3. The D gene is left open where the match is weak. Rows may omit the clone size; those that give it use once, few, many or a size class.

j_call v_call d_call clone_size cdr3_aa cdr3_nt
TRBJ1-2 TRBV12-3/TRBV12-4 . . CASSLGQGGGYTF TGTGCCAGCAGTTTAGGTCAGGGAGGCGGCTACACCTTC
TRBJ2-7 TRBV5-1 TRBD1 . CASSSGQGLHEQYF TGCGCCAGCAGCTCCGGACAGGGACTTCACGAGCAGTACTTC
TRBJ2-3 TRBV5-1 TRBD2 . CASSLEGLAAFTDTQYF TGCGCCAGCAGCTTGGAAGGACTAGCGGCCTTCACAGATACGCAGTATTTT
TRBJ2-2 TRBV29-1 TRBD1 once CSVTRQGAGELFF TGCAGCGTCACGCGACAGGGCGCCGGGGAGCTGTTTTTT
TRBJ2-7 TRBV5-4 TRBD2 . CASSPGLAEYVQYF TGTGCCAGCAGCCCTGGACTAGCGGAGTACGTGCAGTACTTC
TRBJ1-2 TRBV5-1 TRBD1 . CASSPSPDRVVGYTF TGCGCCAGCAGCCCTTCCCCGGACAGGGTGGTGGGCTACACCTTC
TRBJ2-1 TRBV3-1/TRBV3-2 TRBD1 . CASSQGLQGFYNEQFF TGTGCCAGCAGCCAAGGTTTACAGGGGTTTTACAATGAGCAGTTCTTC
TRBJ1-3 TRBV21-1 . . CASSKGGLRSGNTIYF TGTGCCAGCAGCAAAGGGGGACTACGCTCTGGAAACACCATATATTTT
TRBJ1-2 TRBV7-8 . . CASSLAGARQGTYGYTF TGTGCCAGCAGCTTAGCGGGGGCTAGGCAGGGGACCTATGGCTACACCTTC
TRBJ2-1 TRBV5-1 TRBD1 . CASYMDRAGSDEQFF TGCGCCAGCTACATGGACAGGGCGGGGTCCGATGAGCAGTTCTTC
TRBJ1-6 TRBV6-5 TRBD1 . CASRGQGIGSPLHF TGTGCCAGCAGGGGACAGGGGATAGGATCACCCCTCCACTTT
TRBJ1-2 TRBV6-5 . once CASSRADGGLYGYTF TGTGCCAGCAGTCGAGCGGATGGCGGACTATATGGCTACACCTTC
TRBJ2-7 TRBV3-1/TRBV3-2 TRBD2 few CASSLVAGAAYEQYF TGTGCCAGCAGCCTGGTAGCGGGAGCCGCCTACGAGCAGTACTTC
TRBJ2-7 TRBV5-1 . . CASSAEGDEQYF TGCGCCAGCAGCGCAGAGGGTGACGAGCAGTACTTC
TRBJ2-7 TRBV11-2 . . CASSLGYSAYEQYF TGTGCCAGCAGCTTAGGGTACAGTGCCTACGAGCAGTACTTC
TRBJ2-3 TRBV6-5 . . CASSYRSTDTQYF TGTGCCAGCAGTTATAGAAGCACAGATACGCAGTATTTT
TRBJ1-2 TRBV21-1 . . CASSKGHPTNYGYTF TGTGCCAGCAGCAAAGGGCACCCGACTAACTATGGCTACACCTTC
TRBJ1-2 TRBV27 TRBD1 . CASSLGQRTGGYYGYTF TGTGCCAGCAGTTTGGGTCAAAGGACAGGGGGTTACTATGGCTACACCTTC
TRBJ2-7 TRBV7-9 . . CASSLASSGEQYF TGTGCCAGCAGCTTAGCCTCATCGGGAGAGCAGTACTTC
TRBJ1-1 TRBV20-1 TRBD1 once CSASGQGGTEAFF TGCAGTGCTAGTGGACAGGGGGGGACTGAAGCTTTCTTT
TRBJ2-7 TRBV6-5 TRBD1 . CASSVGTGRYEQYF TGTGCCAGCAGCGTGGGGACAGGGCGGTACGAGCAGTACTTC
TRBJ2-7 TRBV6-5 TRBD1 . CASSPLGTGVYEQYF TGTGCCAGCAGTCCTCTCGGGACAGGGGTCTACGAGCAGTACTTC
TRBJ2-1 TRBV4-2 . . CASSQELAGSSEQFF TGTGCCAGCAGCCAAGAACTAGCCGGATCGTCTGAGCAGTTCTTC
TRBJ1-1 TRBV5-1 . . CASSLNSQNTEAFF TGCGCCAGCAGCTTGAACAGCCAGAACACTGAAGCTTTCTTT
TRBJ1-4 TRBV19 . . CASSIGGEKLFF TGTGCCAGTAGTATAGGAGGTGAAAAACTGTTTTTT
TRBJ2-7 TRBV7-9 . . CASELAGQNEQYF TGTGCCAGCGAATTGGCAGGACAAAACGAGCAGTACTTC
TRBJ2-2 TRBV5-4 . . CASSTRTNTGELFF TGTGCCAGCAGCACCAGAACGAACACCGGGGAGCTGTTTTTT
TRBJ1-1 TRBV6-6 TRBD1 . CASSYPGQGSTEAFF TGTGCCAGCAGTTACCCCGGACAGGGTAGCACTGAAGCTTTCTTT
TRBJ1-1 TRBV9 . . CASSQGGRNTEAFF TGTGCCAGCAGCCAAGGAGGGCGGAACACTGAAGCTTTCTTT
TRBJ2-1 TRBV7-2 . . CASSLPVVDEQFF TGTGCCAGCAGCTTACCGGTAGTCGATGAGCAGTTCTTC